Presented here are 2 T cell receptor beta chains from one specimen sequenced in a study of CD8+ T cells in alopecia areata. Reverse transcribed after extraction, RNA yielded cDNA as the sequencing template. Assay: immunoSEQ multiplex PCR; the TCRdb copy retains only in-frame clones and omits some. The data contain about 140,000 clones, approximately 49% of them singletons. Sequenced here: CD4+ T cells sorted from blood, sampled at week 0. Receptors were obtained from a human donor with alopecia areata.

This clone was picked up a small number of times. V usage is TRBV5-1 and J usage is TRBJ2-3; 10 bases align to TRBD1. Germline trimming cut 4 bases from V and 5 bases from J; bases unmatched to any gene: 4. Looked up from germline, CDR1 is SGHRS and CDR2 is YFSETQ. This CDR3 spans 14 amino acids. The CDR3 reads CASSDRDRGDTQYF. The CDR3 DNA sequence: TGCGCCAGCAGCGACCGGGACAGGGGAGATACGCAGTATTTT.

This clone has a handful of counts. The CDR3 is CASSQERLPVLYNEQFF. Written as DNA, the CDR3 is TGTGCCAGCAGCCAAGAGCGACTACCAGTTCTTTACAATGAGCAGTTCTTC. The V gene is TRBV14, the J gene TRBJ2-1; possibly TRBD2 for D (5 bases). V was clipped by 0 bases and J by 4 bases, with 16 bases between them. This CDR3 has 17 residues. Germline-derived CDR1 and CDR2 are SGHDN and FVKESK.